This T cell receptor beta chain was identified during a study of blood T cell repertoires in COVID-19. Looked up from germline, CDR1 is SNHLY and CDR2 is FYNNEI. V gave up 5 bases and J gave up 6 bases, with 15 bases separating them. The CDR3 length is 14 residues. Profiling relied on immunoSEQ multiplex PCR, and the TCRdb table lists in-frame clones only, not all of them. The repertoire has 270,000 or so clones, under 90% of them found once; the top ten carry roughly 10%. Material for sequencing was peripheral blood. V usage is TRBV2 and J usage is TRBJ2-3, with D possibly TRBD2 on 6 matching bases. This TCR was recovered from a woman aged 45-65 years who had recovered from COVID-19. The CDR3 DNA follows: TGTGCCAGCAGTTTGCGGGGCGACGCGGATACGCAGTATTTT. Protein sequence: CASSLRGDADTQYF.